This T cell receptor (beta chain) derives from a study of tumor-infiltrating lymphocytes in primary liver carcinoma. Study observations and caveats: Just about 7-25% of leading clones were found in every one of five regions. When set against blood, tumors had a significantly higher top-250-clone fraction (p = 0.039).

The CDR3 has 21 residues. Germline CDR1 and CDR2: SGHAT and FQNNGV. Unsorted bulk tissue (roughly 19-31 mg) underwent RNA and DNA co-extraction. Without exception, tumor samples held over 80% viable tumor cells. Remarks on this clonotype: Its matching antigen is unknown. At one of its ends the junction is not consistent with the germline gene, which may arise from a read error.

Starting material of roughly 0.45 ug total RNA yielded TCR beta cDNA via a constant-region primer. Each TCR beta library was derived from three nested multiplex PCR rounds that employed slightly modified ARM-PCR. A C-beta reverse primer and TRBV1-TRBV30 forward primers served in each of the first two PCR rounds, at ten to eleven cycles apiece. TCRdb reprocessed the multiplex PCR reads via MiXCR and lists one record per CDR3 protein. The profile shows roughly 20,000 distinct CDR3 sequences, 60% to 85% of them singletons. The source of this sequence is a woman aged 25 to 39 with primary liver carcinoma and hepatitis B virus infection. The chain couples TRBV11-2 to TRBJ2-4; 14 nucleotides line up with TRBD2. Sequencing was done on a sample of liver tumor tissue from sampling region 4. The subset was: tumor region T4, right-lateral pole. The CDR3 loop reads CASSHTRTFTGTSGRQNIKYF. The DNA of the CDR3 is TGTGCCAGCAGCCATACCAGGACATTTACCGGGACTAGCGGGAGACAAAACATTAAGTACTTC. Full variable domain (rest looked up from reference TRBV11-2 and TRBJ2-4): EAGVAQSPRYKIIEKRQSVAFWCNPISGHATLYWYQQILGQGPKLLIQFQNNGVVDDSQLPKDRFSAERLKGVDSTLKIQPAKLEDSAVYLCASSHTRTFTGTSGRQNIKYFGAGTRLSVL.